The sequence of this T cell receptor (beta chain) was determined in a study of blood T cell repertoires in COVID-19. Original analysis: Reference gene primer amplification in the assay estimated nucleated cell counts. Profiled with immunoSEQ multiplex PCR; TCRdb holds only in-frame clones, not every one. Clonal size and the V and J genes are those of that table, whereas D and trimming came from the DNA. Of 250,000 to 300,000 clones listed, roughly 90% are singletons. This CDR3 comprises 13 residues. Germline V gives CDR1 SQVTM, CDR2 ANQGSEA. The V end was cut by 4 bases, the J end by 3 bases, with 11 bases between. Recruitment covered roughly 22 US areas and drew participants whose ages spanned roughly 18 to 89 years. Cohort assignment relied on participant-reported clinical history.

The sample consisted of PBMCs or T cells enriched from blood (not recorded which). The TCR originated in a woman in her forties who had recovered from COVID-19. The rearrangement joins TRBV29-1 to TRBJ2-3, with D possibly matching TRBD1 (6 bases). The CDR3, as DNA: TGCAGCGTTGCAGGGGTGGTGACAGATACGCAGTATTTT. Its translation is CSVAGVVTDTQYF.